This entry is about one TCR beta chain. CD8+ and CD4+ T cells circulating in blood were sequenced for TCR beta. The data were obtained in a study of CD8 T cells in Susac syndrome. The V gene lost 0 bases and the J gene lost 5 bases, with 11 bases spanning the gap. Germline lookup yields CDR1 SQVTM and CDR2 ANQGSEA. This CDR3 comprises 14 residues. After extraction with the RNeasy kit, 0.5 to 1 ug of the RNA was reverse transcribed using random hexamers. Multiplex PCR with immunoSEQ amplified the TCR beta CDR3 across 54 Vbeta and 13 Jbeta. TCRdb redid the calling of the immunoSEQ multiplex PCR reads with MiXCR, one entry per CDR3 protein. The sample shows a few hundred thousand distinct CDR3 sequences, more than 70% of them seen only once.

The material sequenced was CD8+ T cells from PBMCs. The TCR was taken from a human donor with multiple sclerosis. This sequence joins TRBV29-1 and TRBJ2-1; D is undetermined. CDR3 sequence (DNA): TGCAGCGTTGAAGATCTTGATAGTCACAATGAGCAGTTCTTC. It codes for CSVEDLDSHNEQFF.